This T cell receptor (beta chain) was identified in a study of OX40 agonist ivuxolimab in advanced cancers. For the study at large: The study gave patients intravenous ivuxolimab at 0.01 to 10 mg/kg every 2 weeks. Study-level results: Also showing low normalized T-cell clonal expansion were some of the nonresponders. More expanded clones were found, on average, in CD8+ than in CD4+ T cells.

The sample holds one count of this clone. Its antigen is as yet unknown. TCRdb's copy holds only in-frame clones and misses some; the assay was immunoSEQ multiplex PCR. The sample lists about 73,000 clones, 80% to 90% occurring once. Germline V gene data show CDR1 as GTSNPN and CDR2 as SVGIG (reference sequence). This CDR3 comprises 14 residues. Between the trimmed V and J ends, which lost 5 bases and 4 bases, there was a span of 14 bases. The sample consisted of CD4+ or CD8+ T cells sorted from blood, taken in a trial of the OX40 agonist ivuxolimab. V is TRBV30 and J is TRBJ2-2; perhaps TRBD2 as D (6 bases). The TCR originated in an adult with an advanced solid tumor such as melanoma, head and neck, liver or kidney cancer. CDR3 in DNA: TGTGCCTGGGAGGAGGGAGTGGTCACCGGGGAGCTGTTTTTT. Amino acid sequence: CAWEEGVVTGELFF.